Listed below are T cell receptor beta chains from one sample, sequenced in a study of T cell repertoires in aging, cancer and after chemotherapy. One entry per CDR3 protein, called by TCRdb with MiXCR from the multiplex PCR reads. The sample has more than 1,400 distinct CDR3 sequences; around 23% are singletons. The sample taken for sequencing was blood. These receptors were taken from a human donor with a blood cancer. CDR3s leave out the opening cysteine and the closing phenylalanine or tryptophan. Fields, in order: V gene, J gene, CDR3 protein.

v_call: TRBV25-1; j_call: TRBJ2-6; cdr3_aa: ASSEWGANVLT
v_call: TRBV6-1; j_call: TRBJ2-4; cdr3_aa: ASSPSGIQY
v_call: TRBV27; j_call: TRBJ1-5; cdr3_aa: ASRGSGEGSNQPQH
v_call: TRBV29-1; j_call: TRBJ1-1; cdr3_aa: SVEEGRGVNEAF
v_call: TRBV27; j_call: TRBJ2-3; cdr3_aa: ASSPRQGSTDTQY
v_call: TRBV19; j_call: TRBJ2-1; cdr3_aa: ASSRGLAGVNEQF
v_call: TRBV20-1; j_call: TRBJ1-3; cdr3_aa: SASNRGEVNTIY
v_call: TRBV6-5; j_call: TRBJ1-1; cdr3_aa: ASRMRPEGLGNTEAF
v_call: TRBV7-3; j_call: TRBJ2-3; cdr3_aa: ASSPIGTDTQY
v_call: TRBV5-1; j_call: TRBJ2-7; cdr3_aa: ASSRQGGSSYEQY
v_call: TRBV5-1; j_call: TRBJ2-3; cdr3_aa: ASSLRGQGTDTQY
v_call: TRBV5-6; j_call: TRBJ2-5; cdr3_aa: ASSLGGLPVDQY
v_call: TRBV27; j_call: TRBJ1-5; cdr3_aa: ASSLLQGDQPQH
v_call: TRBV20-1; j_call: TRBJ2-2; cdr3_aa: SAMAGGTGELF
v_call: TRBV20-1; j_call: TRBJ2-7; cdr3_aa: SARGGLEAAEQY
v_call: TRBV27; j_call: TRBJ1-5; cdr3_aa: ASNSRGSNQPQH
v_call: TRBV7-9; j_call: TRBJ2-7; cdr3_aa: ASSTQGYEQY